This T cell receptor beta chain was sequenced in a study of cytomegalovirus exposure and HLA in healthy donors. The study, taken as a whole, reports: HLA allele associations emerged for 17,000 or so TCR beta sequences in a later analysis, at 0.05 false discovery rate. A missense variant in DCLRE1C was later tied to TCR beta V- and J-gene trimming.

In regard to this clone: What it recognizes is unknown.

Trimming removed 5 bases at V and 7 bases at J, with 21 bases between. Germline CDR1 is SGHTA and CDR2 is FQGNSA. This CDR3 spans 15 amino acids. Primers: 60 Vbeta forward and 13 Jbeta reverse. Measured with immunoSEQ multiplex PCR; TCRdb has only the in-frame clones, and not every one. The table lists roughly 180,000 clones, around 75% of them singletons. The sample consisted of PBMCs. V and J are TRBV7-2 and TRBJ2-7; possibly TRBD1 for D (5 bases). The TCR originated in a woman in her forties in good health and CMV-seropositive. In nucleotides, the CDR3 is TGTGCCAGCAGCCGTTGGTCGCAGGGCAAAACGGAGCAGTACTTC. As protein: CASSRWSQGKTEQYF.